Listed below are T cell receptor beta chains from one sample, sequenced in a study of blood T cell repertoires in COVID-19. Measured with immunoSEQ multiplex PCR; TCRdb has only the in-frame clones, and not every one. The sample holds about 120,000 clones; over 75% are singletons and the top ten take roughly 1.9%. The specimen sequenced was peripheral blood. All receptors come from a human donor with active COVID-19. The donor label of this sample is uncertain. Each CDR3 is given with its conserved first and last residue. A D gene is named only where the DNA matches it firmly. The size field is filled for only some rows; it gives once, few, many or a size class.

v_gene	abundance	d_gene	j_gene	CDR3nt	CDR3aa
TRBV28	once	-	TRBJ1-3	TGTGCCAGTCGGTTGGAGGGCAACTCTGGAAACACCATATATTTT	CASRLEGNSGNTIYF
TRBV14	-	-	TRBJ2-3	TGTGCCAGCAGCCGGAGCAGAGGGATTACTAGCACAGATACGCAGTATTTT	CASSRSRGITSTDTQYF
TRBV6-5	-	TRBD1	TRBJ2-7	TGTGCCAGCTCAGGGGGCGCCTTCTACGAGCAGTACTTC	CASSGGAFYEQYF
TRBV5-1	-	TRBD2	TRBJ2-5	TGCGCCAGCAGCTCGGGACTAGCGGGGGGTACCCAAGAGACCCAGTACTTC	CASSSGLAGGTQETQYF
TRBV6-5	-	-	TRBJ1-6	TGTGCCAGCGGTCCAGATTTGAATTCACCCCTCCACTTT	CASGPDLNSPLHF
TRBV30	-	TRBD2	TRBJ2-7	TGTGCCTGGAGTGTACCGGGGGGGTCCTACGAGCAGTACTTC	CAWSVPGGSYEQYF
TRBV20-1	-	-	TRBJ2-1	TGCAGTGCTAGTTTATCCAATGAGCAGTTCTTC	CSASLSNEQFF
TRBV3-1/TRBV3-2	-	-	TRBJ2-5	TGTGCCAGCAGCCGCCGATCAGGGGCCCGCCAAGAGACCCAGTACTTC	CASSRRSGARQETQYF
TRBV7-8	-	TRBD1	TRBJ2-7	TGTGCCAGCAGCTTAGGGGGACAGGGTAGAGACTACGAGCAGTACTTC	CASSLGGQGRDYEQYF
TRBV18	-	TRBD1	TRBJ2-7	TGTGCCAGCTCACCGTCCAGGGGGCAGTACGAGCAGTACTTC	CASSPSRGQYEQYF
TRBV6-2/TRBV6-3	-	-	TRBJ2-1	TGTGCCAGCAGTTATCTCAACGCGGCCCACAATGAGCAGTTCTTC	CASSYLNAAHNEQFF
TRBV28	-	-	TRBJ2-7	TGTGCCAGCACAAACCAAGGATGGGACAACGAGCAGTACTTC	CASTNQGWDNEQYF
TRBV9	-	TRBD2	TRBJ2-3	TGTGCCAGCAGCGCGGGTAGCGGGGCCCTCATATCCGATACGCAGTATTTT	CASSAGSGALISDTQYF
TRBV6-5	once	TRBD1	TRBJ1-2	TGTGCCAGCAGCTGGGACAGGGCGGCTGGCTACACCTTC	CASSWDRAAGYTF
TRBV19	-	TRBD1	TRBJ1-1	TGTGCCAGTAGCACAGGGGTCACTGAAGCTTTCTTT	CASSTGVTEAFF
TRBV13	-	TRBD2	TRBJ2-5	TGTGCCAGCAGCTTAGTGGGCGGGGGGGAACCGACCCAGTACTTC	CASSLVGGGEPTQYF
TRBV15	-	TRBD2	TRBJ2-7	TGTGCCACCAGCAGAGATCTTGGCGGGGGGGCCAGGTCCTACGAGCAGTACTTC	CATSRDLGGGARSYEQYF
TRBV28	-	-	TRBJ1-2	TGTGCCAGCAGTTCAGGGGCCTTTCCCCATCTTTTC	CASSSGAFPHLF
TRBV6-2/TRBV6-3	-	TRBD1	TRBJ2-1	TGTGCCAGCAGCCGTACCGGGACAGGGGGTGTAAATGAGCAGTTCTTC	CASSRTGTGGVNEQFF
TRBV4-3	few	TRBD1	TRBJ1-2	TGCGCCAGCAGCCAAGATATAACAGGGGCAGGGAGCTACACCTTC	CASSQDITGAGSYTF
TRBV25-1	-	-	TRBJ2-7	TGTGCCAGCAGTGAATATTTTACAAGGGGCCCCATCTACGAGCAGTACTTC	CASSEYFTRGPIYEQYF
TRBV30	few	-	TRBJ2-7	TGTGCCTGGAGTGTACTTTTGATGGGGGGAAGCGAGCAGTACTTC	CAWSVLLMGGSEQYF
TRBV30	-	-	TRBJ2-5	TGTGCCTGGGAAGTGGGGCGTGGAGAGACCCAGTACTTC	CAWEVGRGETQYF
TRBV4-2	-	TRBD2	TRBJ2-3	TGTGCCAGCAGCCAAGTCCAAGCGGGGAGTCTCACAGATACGCAGTATTTT	CASSQVQAGSLTDTQYF
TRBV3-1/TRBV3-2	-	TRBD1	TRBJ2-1	TGTGCCAGCAGCCAATGGGACAGGGCGGGCAATGAGCAGTTCTTC	CASSQWDRAGNEQFF
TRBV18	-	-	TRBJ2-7	TGTGCCAGCTCACCACCGCTGCGGGCCCTCTACGAGCAGTACTTC	CASSPPLRALYEQYF
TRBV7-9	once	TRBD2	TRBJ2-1	TGTGCCAGCAGCCCACTAACTAGCGACAATGAGCAGTTCTTC	CASSPLTSDNEQFF
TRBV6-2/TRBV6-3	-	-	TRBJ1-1	TGTGCCAGCAGTTACTCGGACTTCGCAGGACCAAGTGAAGCTTTCTTT	CASSYSDFAGPSEAFF
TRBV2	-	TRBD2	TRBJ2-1	TGTGCCAGCGGATTGGGACTAGCGGGGGGCAGAGGGAACAATGAGCAGTTCTTC	CASGLGLAGGRGNNEQFF
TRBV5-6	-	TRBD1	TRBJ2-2	TGTGCCAGCAGCTTGCTTATAACAGGGGGGAACACCGGGGAGCTGTTTTTT	CASSLLITGGNTGELFF
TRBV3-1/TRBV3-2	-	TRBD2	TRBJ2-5	TGTGCCAGCAGCCAAGGGACTAGCGGGGGGCAAGAGACCCAGTACTTC	CASSQGTSGGQETQYF
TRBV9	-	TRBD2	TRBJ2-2	TGTGCCAGTTCGAGACTAGCGGGGGGCCTCGGGGAGCTGTTTTTT	CASSRLAGGLGELFF
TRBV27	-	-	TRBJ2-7	TGTGCCAGCAGTTTACAGGCGGGAAACTCCTACGAGCAGTACTTC	CASSLQAGNSYEQYF
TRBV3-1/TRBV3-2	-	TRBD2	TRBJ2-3	TGTGCCAGCAGCCAGGGACTAGCGACCACAGATACGCAGTATTTT	CASSQGLATTDTQYF
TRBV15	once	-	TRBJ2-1	TGTGCCACCAGCGAGTCAGGGGATCACAATGAGCAGTTCTTC	CATSESGDHNEQFF
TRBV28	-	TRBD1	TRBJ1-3	TGTGCCAGCAGCCACCAAACAGGGGCTGGAAACACCATATATTTT	CASSHQTGAGNTIYF
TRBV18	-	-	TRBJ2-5	TGTGCCAGCTCACCACTCTATGGGACAGCCGGGGGAGAGACCCAGTACTTC	CASSPLYGTAGGETQYF
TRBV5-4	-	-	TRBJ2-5	TGTGCCTCTCAGGCTCAGGTAGAAGAGACCCAGTACTTC	CASQAQVEETQYF
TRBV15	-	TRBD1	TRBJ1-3	TGTGCCACCAGCAGGGCGTTGACAGGGACGTCTGGAAACACCATATATTTT	CATSRALTGTSGNTIYF
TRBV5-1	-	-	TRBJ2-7	TGCGCCAGCAGCTTCGGTTTGGCGGGCGCGTCCTACGAGCAGTACTTC	CASSFGLAGASYEQYF
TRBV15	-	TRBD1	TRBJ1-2	TGTGCCACCAGCCGCGACAGGGGAGGCTACACCTTC	CATSRDRGGYTF
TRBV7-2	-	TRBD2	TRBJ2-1	TGTGCCAGCAGCATAAGCGGGGGCCGTTACAATGAGCAGTTCTTC	CASSISGGRYNEQFF
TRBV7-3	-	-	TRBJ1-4	TGTGCCAGCAGCTTATTTCTAGTGGTTATAACTAATGAAAAACTGTTTTTT	CASSLFLVVITNEKLFF
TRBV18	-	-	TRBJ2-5	TGTGCCAGCTCACCAAACGCAGGAGAGACCCAGTACTTC	CASSPNAGETQYF
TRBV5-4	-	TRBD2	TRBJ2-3	TGTGCCAGCAGGGACCTAGCGGGGGGTTACACAGATACGCAGTATTTT	CASRDLAGGYTDTQYF
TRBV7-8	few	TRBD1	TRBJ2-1	TGTGCCAGCAGCTTCGGACAGGGCCGATCCTACAATGAGCAGTTCTTC	CASSFGQGRSYNEQFF
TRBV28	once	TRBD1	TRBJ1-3	TGTGCCAGCAGTTTAGGAGGAGGACAGGGGATTGGAAACACCATATATTTT	CASSLGGGQGIGNTIYF
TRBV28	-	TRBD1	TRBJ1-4	TGTGCCAGCTCTAAAACAGGGGGCAGTGAAAAACTGTTTTTT	CASSKTGGSEKLFF
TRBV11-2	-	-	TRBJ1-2	TGTGCCAGCAGCTTACGGGGGGCAGCGGGCTACACCTTC	CASSLRGAAGYTF
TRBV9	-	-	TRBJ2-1	TGTGCCAGCAGCCCTTACCTTGGGAGTGAGCAGTTCTTC	CASSPYLGSEQFF
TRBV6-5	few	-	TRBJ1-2	TGTGCCAGCAGTTACGGCAGGGTTAGCTATGGCTACACCTTC	CASSYGRVSYGYTF
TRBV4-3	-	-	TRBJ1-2	TGCGCCAGCAGCCAAGACTCGACAGTTGGCTATGGCTACACCTTC	CASSQDSTVGYGYTF
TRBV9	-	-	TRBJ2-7	TGTGCCAGCAGCGTGAGCTCATCGGGGGATCCCCGCGAGCAGTACTTC	CASSVSSSGDPREQYF
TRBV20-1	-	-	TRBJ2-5	TGCAGTGCTAGTCTCGGGGGTTCAGAGACCCAGTACTTC	CSASLGGSETQYF
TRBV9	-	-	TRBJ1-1	TGTGCCAGCAGCATATACGACTCCACTGAAGCTTTCTTT	CASSIYDSTEAFF
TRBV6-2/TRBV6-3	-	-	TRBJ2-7	TGTGCCAGCAGTGATTACAGGGCAAGGAACACCTACGAGCAGTACTTC	CASSDYRARNTYEQYF
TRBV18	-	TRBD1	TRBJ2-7	TGTGCCAGCTCACCACAGGGGGCGAGCGAGCAGTACTTC	CASSPQGASEQYF
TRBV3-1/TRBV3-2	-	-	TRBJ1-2	TGTGCCAGCAGCCAAAAGACCCTTCGGGGGAACTATGGCTACACCTTC	CASSQKTLRGNYGYTF
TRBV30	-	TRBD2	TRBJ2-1	TGTGCCTGGAGTGCCCCGGGGGGGCCCCGGGTGGGCAATGAGCAGTTCTTC	CAWSAPGGPRVGNEQFF
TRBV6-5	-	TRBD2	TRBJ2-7	TGTGCCAGCAGATTAACTAGCGGGGGTCGCTACGAGCAGTACTTC	CASRLTSGGRYEQYF